Below are 27 T cell receptor beta chains sequenced from a single sample in a study of PD-1 blockade in classical Hodgkin lymphoma. Stated time point: newly diagnosed, previously untreated cHL patient sample. The study purified CD4+ T cells from thawed PBMCs using magnetic negative selection. Some clones are missing from TCRdb's copy, which holds only in-frame ones; the method was immunoSEQ multiplex PCR. The table has fewer than 25,000 clones, more than 85% seen once; the top ten hold roughly 0.38%. Sample: CD4+ T cells from blood. The receptors originated from a human donor with classical Hodgkin lymphoma.

In this sample, this clone turned up once. V and J are TRBV7-2 and TRBJ2-5; a possible D gene is TRBD1 (7 bases). V lost 5 bases, J lost 5 bases, and 18 bases lay in between. CDR3 size: 15 residues. Germline CDR1 and CDR2: SGHTA and FQGNSA. The CDR3 DNA reads as TGTGCCAGCAGCACCAGGGGGGAGCCTGGGGAGACCCAGTACTTC. Translated: CASSTRGEPGETQYF.

The chain joins TRBV5-1 to TRBJ2-1; D is undetermined. Germline V gene lookup returns CDR1 SGHRS and CDR2 YFSETQ. Trimming removed 2 bases from V and 1 base from J, with 7 bases in between. This CDR3 contains 14 residues. The CDR3 loop is CASSFKDSYNEQFF. CDR3 nucleotides: TGCGCCAGCAGCTTTAAAGATTCCTACAATGAGCAGTTCTTC.

The rearrangement uses TRBV29-1 and TRBJ1-5, with D maybe TRBD1 (5 bases). The CDR3 is 13 residues long. Germline CDR1 is SQVTM and CDR2 is ANQGSEA. Trimming pared 6 bases from V and 3 bases from J, leaving 12 bases between. The CDR3 protein is CSVSTENNQPQHF. The CDR3 nucleotides are TGCAGCGTGTCGACAGAGAACAATCAGCCCCAGCATTTT.

The V and J genes are TRBV6-5 and TRBJ1-6; D gene unclear. This CDR3 spans 16 amino acids. V was trimmed by 1 base and J by 0 bases, leaving 7 bases between them. Germline V CDR1 and CDR2: MNHEY, SVGAGI. CDR3 sequence: CASSYWRSSYNSPLHF. For the CDR3, the DNA is TGTGCCAGCAGTTACTGGCGTAGCTCCTATAATTCACCCCTCCACTTT.

The rearrangement joins TRBV7-6 to TRBJ1-5; D not resolved. With 1 base removed from V and 6 bases from J, the gap between germline ends came to 7 bases. The CDR3 has 13 residues. Germline V lookup: CDR1 SGHVS, CDR2 FNYEAQ. In nucleotides, the CDR3 is TGTGCCAGCAGCTTAGGTACGGGTCAGCCCCAGCATTTT. It specifies CASSLGTGQPQHF.

This chain connects TRBV5-5 to TRBJ1-2, with D possibly matching TRBD1 (6 bases). From germline, CDR1 is SGHKS and CDR2 YYEKEE (reference sequence). V was trimmed by 6 bases and J by 7 bases, leaving 19 bases between them. This CDR3 has 14 residues. Here the CDR3 reads CASTRLGSGAGYTF. CDR3 nucleotide sequence: TGTGCCAGCACCCGGCTTGGTTCAGGGGCTGGCTACACCTTC.

This clone has just one count. This chain links TRBV5-1 with TRBJ2-2; D is possibly TRBD1 or TRBD2 (5 bases each). The CDR3 spans 16 residues. Trimming took 4 bases from V and 2 from J, leaving 15 bases between them. Germline lookup yields CDR1 SGHRS and CDR2 YFSETQ. The CDR3 DNA reads as TGCGCCAGCAGCCCCGGGACCGCCTTAAACACCGGGGAGCTGTTTTTT. Protein: CASSPGTALNTGELFF.

The chain uses TRBV5-1 and TRBJ2-2; D gene unclear. In germline, CDR1 is SGHRS, CDR2 YFSETQ. The CDR3 is made up of 17 amino acids. Trimming removed 3 bases from V and 2 bases from J, with 17 bases in between. The CDR3, as DNA: TGCGCCAGCAGCTCTCGAGCGCTCATCCTAAACACCGGGGAGCTGTTTTTT. Amino acid sequence: CASSSRALILNTGELFF.

The chain combines TRBV19 with TRBJ1-5, with 7 bases matching TRBD1. Trimming took 4 bases from V and 5 from J; bases not matched to a gene: 8. Per germline, CDR1 LNHDA and CDR2 SQIVND (reference sequence). This CDR3 spans 15 amino acids. This CDR3 reads CASSTYRGPDQPQHF. The CDR3 bases are TGTGCCAGTAGTACCTACAGGGGACCGGATCAGCCCCAGCATTTT. Drawing the rest from reference TRBV19 and TRBJ1-5, the complete variable domain is DGGITQSPKYLFRKEGQNVTLSCEQNLNHDAMYWYRQDPGQGLRLIYYSQIVNDFQKGDIAEGYSVSREKKESFPLTVTSAQKNPTAFYLCASSTYRGPDQPQHFGDGTRLSIL.

V and J are TRBV7-9 and TRBJ2-1, with a possible D match to TRBD2 (6 bases). The CDR3 is 13 residues long. Germline V gene sequence: CDR1 SEHNR, CDR2 FQNEAQ (reference sequence). Trimming took off 8 bases at V and 3 bases at J, with 11 bases between the two ends. The CDR3 spells CASSRDFYNEQFF. The CDR3 coding sequence is TGTGCCAGCTCTCGGGACTTCTACAATGAGCAGTTCTTC.

In DNA form, the CDR3 reads TGTGCCAGCAGGTTATTGACAGGGCGGGGCTACACCTTC. It specifies CASRLLTGRGYTF. V usage is TRBV6-1 and J usage is TRBJ1-2; 7 nucleotides align to TRBD1. This CDR3 comprises 13 residues. Germline trimming cut 6 bases from V and 8 bases from J; bases unmatched to any gene: 9. Germline CDR1 is MNHNS and CDR2 is SASEGT.

The table lists this clone with a count of one. The gene calls are TRBV4-1 and TRBJ1-4; 8 nucleotides line up with TRBD1. Germline CDR1 and CDR2: MGHRA and YSYEKL. Trimming took 3 bases from V and 8 from J; bases not matched to a gene: 8. The length of the CDR3 is 15 residues. Here the CDR3 reads CASSHPDRVVEKLFF. In DNA form, the CDR3 reads TGCGCCAGCAGCCACCCGGACAGGGTTGTCGAAAAACTGTTTTTT.

The chain is built from TRBV2 and TRBJ2-3; D not resolved. Germline V CDR1 and CDR2: SNHLY, FYNNEI. Trimming cost V 11 bases and J 0 bases, with 18 bases left between them. The CDR3 covers 15 residues. CDR3 bases: TGTGCCGGCTCGAGTGATAGACTCAGCACAGATACGCAGTATTTT. Residues: CAGSSDRLSTDTQYF.

Details on this clone: Other DNA sequences in the sample encode the same CDR3. This chain connects TRBV5-1 to TRBJ2-6; D is unresolved. V lost 0 bases, J lost 4 bases, and 8 bases lay in between. The CDR3 loop spans 15 amino acids. The germline V gene has CDR1 SGHRS and CDR2 YFSETQ. The CDR3: CASSLGPTGANVLTF. The CDR3 DNA follows: TGCGCCAGCAGCTTGGGCCCGACGGGGGCCAACGTCCTGACTTTC.

V usage is TRBV2 and J usage is TRBJ2-5; 7 bases agree with TRBD1. The ends lost 10 bases at V and 5 bases at J; junction bases unmatched: 16. Germline values: CDR1 SNHLY, CDR2 FYNNEI. The CDR3 extends over 15 amino acids. Written as DNA, the CDR3 is TGTGCCACAGCCGACCGAGGGGGCCGTGGTGAGACCCAGTACTTC. The encoded protein is CATADRGGRGETQYF.

The V gene is TRBV5-5, the J gene TRBJ1-2, with unresolved D. This CDR3 has 11 residues. From germline, CDR1 is SGHKS and CDR2 YYEKEE (reference sequence). Trimming removed 3 bases at V and 2 bases at J, with 2 bases between. As DNA, the CDR3 is TGTGCCAGCAGCTCGAACTATGGCTACACCTTC. It translates to CASSSNYGYTF.

The V call is TRBV7-8, the J call TRBJ2-3; 9 bases match TRBD1. Germline V gene lookup returns CDR1 SGHVS and CDR2 FQNEAQ. The CDR3 has 22 residues. Trimming at V came to 6 bases and at J to 2 bases, leaving 27 bases not matched to a gene. CDR3 sequence reads: CASRFRGRTGAIDHPSTDTQYF. DNA for the CDR3: TGTGCCAGCAGATTTCGTGGCCGGACAGGGGCCATAGACCATCCTTCCACAGATACGCAGTATTTT.

The chain links TRBV29-1 to TRBJ2-2, with 11 bases matching TRBD2. The CDR3 length is 13 residues. V shed 4 bases, J shed 5 bases, and the junction held 0 bases outside the gene matches. The germline CDR1 and CDR2 sequences are SQVTM and ANQGSEA. The CDR3 is CSVGTSGTGELFF. The CDR3 bases are TGCAGCGTTGGGACTAGCGGGACCGGGGAGCTGTTTTTT.

The rearrangement uses TRBV11-3 and TRBJ1-2, with 7 bases identical to TRBD1. This CDR3 is 13 amino acids long. V lost 4 bases and J lost 6; bases outside the gene matches: 5. Germline loops: CDR1 SGHNT, CDR2 YENEEA. The CDR3 sequence: CASSYSQGDGYTF. The CDR3 nucleotides read TGTGCCAGCAGCTACTCGCAGGGGGATGGCTACACCTTC.

V gene TRBV6-1 combines with J gene TRBJ2-5; D is ambiguous. The CDR3 is 15 residues long. Germline V gene data show CDR1 as MNHNS and CDR2 as SASEGT. The V end lost 1 base, the J end lost 4 bases, and 13 bases lay between the germline ends. In DNA, the CDR3 is TGTGCCAGCAGTGAAGGCGGCAGTAGGTCAGAGACCCAGTACTTC. Translated: CASSEGGSRSETQYF.

The V gene is TRBV6-5, the J gene TRBJ1-1; D is perhaps TRBD1 (5 bases). Germline-derived CDR1 and CDR2 are MNHEY and SVGAGI. Trimming removed 3 bases at V and 1 base at J, with 15 bases between. The CDR3 is 16 residues long. CDR3 loop: CASSYSARTPNTEAFF. In DNA, the CDR3 is TGTGCCAGCAGTTATTCAGCGAGGACACCGAACACTGAAGCTTTCTTT.

This clone showed up just once. The gene calls are TRBV5-1 and TRBJ2-7; perhaps TRBD2 as D (5 bases). Trimming stripped 0 bases from V and 0 bases from J, with 13 bases between. This CDR3 has 16 amino acids. CDR1 is SGHRS and CDR2 is YFSETQ in the germline V gene. CDR3 sequence (DNA): TGCGCCAGCAGCTTGGGGGAGTCAGCCAACTCCTACGAGCAGTACTTC. This encodes CASSLGESANSYEQYF.

The chain uses TRBV27 and TRBJ2-1, with D possibly matching TRBD2 (6 bases). V lost 6 bases, J lost 2 bases, and 17 bases lay in between. CDR1 and CDR2 (germline): MNHEY, SMNVEV (reference sequence). The CDR3 is 16 residues long. The CDR3 loop reads CASSPTGRGPYNEQFF. DNA for the CDR3: TGTGCCAGCAGCCCCACCGGGCGGGGTCCCTACAATGAGCAGTTCTTC.

The chain recombines TRBV4-2 with TRBJ1-5; D gene ambiguous. V gave up 0 bases and J gave up 6 bases, with 9 bases separating them. CDR1 is LGHNA, CDR2 YNFKEQ, per germline. The CDR3 consists of 14 residues. This CDR3 reads CASSQEPGGQPQHF. In DNA, the CDR3 is TGTGCCAGCAGCCAAGAACCCGGCGGTCAGCCCCAGCATTTT.

The chain recombines TRBV7-9 with TRBJ1-2; no clear D. The germline CDR1 and CDR2 sequences are SEHNR and FQNEAQ (reference sequence). The ends were cut back, 2 bases at V and 2 bases at J, with 9 bases in the middle. The CDR3 runs 14 residues. CDR3 protein: CASSLQPKNYGYTF. In DNA, the CDR3 is TGTGCCAGCAGCTTACAGCCGAAGAACTATGGCTACACCTTC.

This clone has only one observation. The chain has TRBV6-1 and TRBJ2-5; unclear D gene. The length of the CDR3 is 13 residues. Germline CDR1 is MNHNS and CDR2 is SASEGT. V lost 6 bases and J lost 1, with 9 bases in between. The DNA for the CDR3 is TGTGCCAGCAGGGTGACATCCCAAGAGACCCAGTACTTC. Its translation: CASRVTSQETQYF.

V and J are TRBV6-6 and TRBJ1-1; possibly TRBD1 for D (5 bases). V shed 0 bases and J shed 2 bases, with 13 bases lying between them. Germline V gene lookup returns CDR1 MNHNY and CDR2 SVGAGI (reference sequence). This CDR3 region has 16 residues. The CDR3, as DNA: TGTGCCAGCAGTTACTCCCCCCGGGACTTCAACACTGAAGCTTTCTTT. The encoded protein is CASSYSPRDFNTEAFF.